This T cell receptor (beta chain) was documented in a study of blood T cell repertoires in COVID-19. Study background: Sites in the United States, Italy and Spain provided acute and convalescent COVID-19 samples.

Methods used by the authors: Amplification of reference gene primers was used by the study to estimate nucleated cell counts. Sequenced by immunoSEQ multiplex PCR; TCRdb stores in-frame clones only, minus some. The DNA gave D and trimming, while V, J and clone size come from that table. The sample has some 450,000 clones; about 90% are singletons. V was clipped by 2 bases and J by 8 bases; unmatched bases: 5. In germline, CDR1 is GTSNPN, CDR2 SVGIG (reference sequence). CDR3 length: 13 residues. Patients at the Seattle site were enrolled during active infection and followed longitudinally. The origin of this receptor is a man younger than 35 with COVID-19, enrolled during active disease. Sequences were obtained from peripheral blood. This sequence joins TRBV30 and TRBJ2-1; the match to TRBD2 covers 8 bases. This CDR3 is CAWSSGSGDEQFF. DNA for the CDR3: TGTGCCTGGAGTAGCGGGAGCGGTGATGAGCAGTTCTTC. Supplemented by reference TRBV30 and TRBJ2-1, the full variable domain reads SQTIHQWPATLVQPVGSPLSLECTVEGTSNPNLYWYRQAAGRGLQLLFYSVGIGQISSEVPQNLSASRPQDRQFILSSKKLLLSDSGFYLCAWSSGSGDEQFFGPGTRLTVL.